This T cell receptor (beta chain) was retrieved from a study of regulatory T cells in long-lasting Graves disease. This CDR3 is built from 16 residues. V gave up 6 bases and J gave up 3 bases; unmatched junction bases: 12. Germline V gene lookup returns CDR1 SEHNR and CDR2 FQNEAQ (reference sequence). Building the TCR beta libraries relied on iRepertoire HTBI primers, and CDR3 regions underwent Arm-PCR. Via MiXCR, TCRdb re-called the multiplex PCR reads, giving one row per CDR3 protein. The sample holds 300,000 to 500,000 distinct CDR3 sequences, around 20% seen once. Indicated time point: persistent/refractory GD, antithyroid drugs over 5 years with positive TRAb. From PBMCs, RNA was extracted and then used to make the TCR library.

The sequence derives from a female donor with Graves disease. The source was peripheral blood mononuclear cells (PBMCs), collected when the disease was refractory, from a patient treated with antithyroid drugs. The chain links TRBV7-9 to TRBJ2-7; TRBD2 matches at 9 bases. CDR3 amino acids: CASSSTGTSHHYEQYF. The CDR3, as DNA: TGTGCCAGCAGTTCAACCGGGACTAGCCACCACTACGAGCAGTACTTC.